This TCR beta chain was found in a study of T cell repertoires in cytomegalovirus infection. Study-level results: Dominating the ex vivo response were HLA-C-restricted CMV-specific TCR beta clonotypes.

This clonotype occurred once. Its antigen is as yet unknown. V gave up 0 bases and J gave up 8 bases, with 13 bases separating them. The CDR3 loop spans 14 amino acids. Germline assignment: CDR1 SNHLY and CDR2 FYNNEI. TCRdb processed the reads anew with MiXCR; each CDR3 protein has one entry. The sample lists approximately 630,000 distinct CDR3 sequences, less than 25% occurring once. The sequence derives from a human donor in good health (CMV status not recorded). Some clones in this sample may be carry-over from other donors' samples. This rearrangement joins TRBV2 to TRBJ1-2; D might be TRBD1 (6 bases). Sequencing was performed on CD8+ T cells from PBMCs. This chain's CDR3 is CASSEAQGRGGYTF. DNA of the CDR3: TGTGCCAGCAGTGAAGCGCAGGGGCGGGGAGGCTACACCTTC.